This T cell receptor (beta chain) emerged from a study of blood T cell repertoires in COVID-19. Overall study context: Sites in the United States, Italy and Spain provided acute and convalescent COVID-19 samples.

Original analysis: Amplification with reference gene primers provided the estimates of nucleated cell counts. Sequencing was performed with immunoSEQ multiplex PCR; in TCRdb, only in-frame clones are kept and a portion is missing. That table is the source of V, J and clone size, and D and trimming were worked out from the DNA. The sample yields about 310,000 clones, around nine tenths seen once. The V and J ends lost 5 bases and 1 base respectively, with 9 bases between them. The germline CDR1 and CDR2 sequences are SNHLY and FYNNEI. This CDR3 region has 13 residues. Participants were aged roughly 18 to 95 years, lived in about two dozen US areas, and enrolled virtually. Recovered Cohort 3 donors showed two negative PCRs, clearance, or symptom resolution.

The sequenced sample was PBMCs or T cells enriched from blood (not recorded which). The source of this sequence is a man in his 60s who had recovered from COVID-19. The chain employs TRBV2 and TRBJ2-7; tentative D call: TRBD1 (6 bases). The CDR3 DNA is TGTGCCAGCAGTACAGGGACGTCCTACGAGCAGTACTTC. Translation gives CASSTGTSYEQYF.